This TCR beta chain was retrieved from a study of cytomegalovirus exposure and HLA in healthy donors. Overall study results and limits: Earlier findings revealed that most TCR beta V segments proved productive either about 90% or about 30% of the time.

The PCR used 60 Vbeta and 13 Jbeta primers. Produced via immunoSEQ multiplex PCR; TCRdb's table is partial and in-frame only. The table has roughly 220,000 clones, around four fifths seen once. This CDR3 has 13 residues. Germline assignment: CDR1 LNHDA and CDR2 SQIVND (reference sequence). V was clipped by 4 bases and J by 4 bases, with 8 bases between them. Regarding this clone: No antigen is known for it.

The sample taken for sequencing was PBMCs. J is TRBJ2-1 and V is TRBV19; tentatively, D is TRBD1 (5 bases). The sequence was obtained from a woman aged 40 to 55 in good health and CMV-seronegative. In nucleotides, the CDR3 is TGTGCCAGTAGTACAGGGCGTTACAATGAGCAGTTCTTC. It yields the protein CASSTGRYNEQFF.